This TCR beta chain was documented in a study of T-cell memory formation after mild COVID-19. Study information: Clustering of TCRs was largely donor specific.

Per the germline V gene, CDR1 is SGHTA and CDR2 is FQGNSA. The CDR3 loop spans 13 amino acids. Trimming cost V 5 bases and J 5 bases, with 11 bases left between them. Findings and caveats of the study: The study found contracting CD4+ clones mainly in CM and EM and contracting CD8+ clones in EMRA. Day 15 to 85 contracting clones showed balanced CD4/CD8; later expanders leaned CD4+. Nothing confirmed that second-wave clones peaking on day 37 were specific for SARS-CoV-2.

This clonotype was seen only a few times. The antigen remains unidentified. MiXCR, run by TCRdb on the 5' RACE reads, gives a single entry per CDR3 protein. This sample has more than 250,000 distinct CDR3 sequences, with 16% found just once. This TCR came from a man in his late teens or twenties who had mild COVID-19 (a few samples of this study predate the infection). Cell type and time point are not known. The V gene is TRBV7-2, the J gene TRBJ2-3; D remains ambiguous. Sequencing input: PBMCs or a T cell subset sorted from them (not recorded which). CDR3 amino acids: CASSPGRGDTQYF. The CDR3 bases are TGTGCCAGCAGCCCCGGACGTGGAGATACGCAGTATTTT.